Shown below are 7 T cell receptor beta chains from a single sample sequenced in a study of T cell changes during pregnancy in multiple sclerosis. Data came from immunoSEQ multiplex PCR; TCRdb stores just in-frame clones and leaves some out. The profile shows roughly 49,000 clones, more than 85% of them singletons. Here the sequenced sample was peripheral blood, taken after pregnancy. All receptors derive from a female donor with multiple sclerosis, enrolled in a pregnancy study.

This clone appeared a single time. The rearrangement links TRBV30 to TRBJ1-1; the D gene is possibly TRBD1 (5 bases). The germline CDR1 and CDR2 sequences are GTSNPN and SVGIG (reference sequence). V was trimmed by 2 bases and J by 4 bases, leaving 17 bases between them. This CDR3 region has 15 residues. CDR3: CAWSILGAFATEAFF. The CDR3 DNA follows: TGTGCCTGGAGTATCTTAGGGGCTTTCGCCACTGAAGCTTTCTTT.

The chain couples TRBV4-3 to TRBJ2-7; D unclear. The germline V and J ends were trimmed by 1 base and 0 bases, with 16 bases remaining between them. Germline lookup yields CDR1 LGHNA and CDR2 YSLEER. There are 17 residues in the CDR3. The CDR3 nucleotides are TGCGCCAGCAGCCAAGCTAGAATGTCTTCGAGCTCCTACGAGCAGTACTTC. Amino acid sequence: CASSQARMSSSSYEQYF.

The chain employs TRBV4-2 and TRBJ2-7; perhaps TRBD2 as D (7 bases). With 4 bases removed from V and 4 bases from J, the gap between germline ends came to 17 bases. The V gene's germline CDR1 is LGHNA and CDR2 YNFKEQ. This CDR3 region has 15 residues. The chain's CDR3 is CASSLAGRGEYEQYF. The CDR3 nucleotides are TGTGCCAGCAGCCTTGCGGGGAGGGGGGAGTACGAGCAGTACTTC.

The V gene is TRBV11-3, the J gene TRBJ1-1, with TRBD1 matching over 7 bases. The germline V gene has CDR1 SGHNT and CDR2 YENEEA. The CDR3 spans 13 residues. Losses at the gene ends were 3 bases for V and 14 bases for J; bases not matched to a gene: 12. The chain's CDR3 is CASSFTPDREVFF. The CDR3 nucleotides read TGTGCCAGCAGCTTCACACCTGACAGGGAGGTATTCTTT.

The chain uses TRBV6-5 and TRBJ1-2; D perhaps matches TRBD1 (5 bases). The CDR3 covers 13 residues. Trimming took off 5 bases at V and 5 bases at J, with 12 bases between the two ends. Germline assignment: CDR1 MNHEY and CDR2 SVGAGI. The CDR3: CASSAAGGYGYTF. The DNA for the CDR3 is TGTGCCAGCAGTGCCGCGGGGGGGTATGGCTACACCTTC.

The rearrangement links TRBV10-3 to TRBJ2-1, with D maybe TRBD2 (6 bases). This CDR3 comprises 13 residues. CDR1 ENHRY and CDR2 SYGVKD come from the germline V gene. The V and J ends lost 9 bases and 0 bases respectively, with 9 bases between them. The CDR3 protein is CAIRESSYNEQFF. The CDR3, as DNA: TGTGCCATACGGGAGAGCTCCTACAATGAGCAGTTCTTC.

This clone came up a few times. The J gene is TRBJ2-5, the V gene TRBV10-3; 8 bases line up with TRBD1. Germline-derived CDR1 and CDR2 are ENHRY and SYGVKD. The CDR3 has 16 amino acids. The J segment lost 1 base and the V segment lost 2 bases, leaving 6 bases of the junction unmatched. In DNA, the CDR3 is TGTGCCATCAGTGAGGGGACAGGTGGGGGCCAAGAGACCCAGTACTTC. Its protein is CAISEGTGGGQETQYF.